Following are 8 T cell receptor beta chains from one sample sequenced in a study of blood T cell repertoires in COVID-19. Generated by immunoSEQ multiplex PCR, the TCRdb table keeps only in-frame clones and is missing some. The data show about 280,000 clones, almost 85% seen once. The sample taken for sequencing was peripheral blood. Receptor source: a man aged 50 to 59 with active or convalescent COVID-19.

This clone was seen a single time. This chain uses TRBV2 with TRBJ1-1; 7 nucleotides align to TRBD1. Germline-derived CDR1 and CDR2 are SNHLY and FYNNEI. The CDR3 is 10 amino acids. V was clipped by 6 bases and J by 11 bases; unmatched bases: 3. CDR3 coding DNA: TGTGCCAGCAGGGGACAGATCGCTTTCTTT. This encodes CASRGQIAFF. Full variable domain (rest looked up from reference TRBV2 and TRBJ1-1): EPEVTQTPSHQVTQMGQEVILRCVPISNHLYFYWYRQILGQKVEFLVSFYNNEISEKSEIFDDQFSVERPDGSNFTLKIRSTKLEDSAMYFCASRGQIAFFGQGTRLTVV.

The rearrangement links TRBV28 to TRBJ2-7; TRBD1 aligns across 7 bases. Trimming took 6 bases from V and 3 from J; bases not matched to a gene: 5. There are 13 residues in the CDR3. CDR1 and CDR2 from the germline V gene are MDHEN and SYDVKM. The CDR3 DNA reads as TGTGCCAGCAGCCCTGGACAGGACTACGAGCAGTACTTC. It translates to CASSPGQDYEQYF.

This clone occurred once. The chain combines TRBV5-1 with TRBJ2-3; 9 bases align to TRBD1. The ends lost 4 bases at V and 0 bases at J; junction bases unmatched: 3. The CDR3 runs 15 residues. CDR1 SGHRS and CDR2 YFSETQ come from the germline V gene. The CDR3 reads CASSADRGSTDTQYF. For the CDR3, the DNA is TGCGCCAGCAGCGCCGACAGGGGGAGCACAGATACGCAGTATTTT.

In its sample, this clone was seen once. This chain uses TRBV9 with TRBJ2-7, with D perhaps TRBD2 (6 bases). Germline CDR1 reads SGDLS; CDR2 reads YYNGEE. CDR3 size: 17 residues. Trimming took off 2 bases at V and 2 bases at J, with 20 bases between the two ends. The CDR3 DNA reads as TGTGCCAGCAGCGTGTCCTCTAGCGACCTTACACCCTACGAGCAGTACTTC. This encodes CASSVSSSDLTPYEQYF.

The chain couples TRBV18 to TRBJ1-4; D might be TRBD1 (5 bases). The CDR3 loop spans 14 amino acids. Germline V gene lookup returns CDR1 KGHSH and CDR2 LQKENI. V lost 8 bases and J lost 3, with 13 bases in between. The CDR3 nucleotides are TGTGCCAGCACCCAAAGGGGCTCTAATGAAAAACTGTTTTTT. Its translation: CASTQRGSNEKLFF. The entire variable domain, with the rest obtained from reference TRBV18 and TRBJ1-4, is as follows: NAGVMQNPRHLVRRRGQEARLRCSPMKGHSHVYWYRQLPEEGLKFMVYLQKENIIDESGMPKERFSAEFPKEGPSILRIQQVVRGDSAAYFCASTQRGSNEKLFFGSGTQLSVL.

The gene calls are TRBV20-1 and TRBJ1-2, with 7 bases aligning to TRBD1. The CDR3 length is 16 residues. Germline V gene sequence: CDR1 DFQATT, CDR2 SNEGSKA (reference sequence). V lost 3 bases, J lost 2 bases, and 12 bases stayed unmatched. The CDR3 spells CSASSTPRTGNYGYTF. The CDR3 DNA follows: TGCAGTGCTAGTTCTACACCGCGGACAGGCAACTATGGCTACACCTTC.

This rearrangement joins TRBV18 to TRBJ1-2; TRBD1 matches 7 bases. Germline-derived CDR1 and CDR2 are KGHSH and LQKENI. The V segment lost 3 bases and the J segment 6 bases; nucleotides outside the gene matches: 10. This CDR3 is 15 amino acids long. The DNA of the CDR3 is TGTGCCAGCTCACCTCAAAATGCAGGGGGAGATGGCTACACCTTC. It specifies CASSPQNAGGDGYTF.

The gene calls are TRBV20-1 and TRBJ2-7; D possibly corresponds to TRBD2 (5 bases). V was pared by 3 bases and J by 0 bases, with 12 bases between. The CDR3 runs 14 residues. Germline V gene lookup returns CDR1 DFQATT and CDR2 SNEGSKA (reference sequence). The CDR3 coding sequence is TGCAGTGCTAGTGATTTACGGGACTCCTACGAGCAGTACTTC. It encodes CSASDLRDSYEQYF.